This TCR beta chain was profiled in a study of OX40 agonist ivuxolimab in advanced cancers. V was pared by 0 bases and J by 0 bases, with 6 bases between. Germline V gene data show CDR1 as SGHDN and CDR2 as FVKESK. This CDR3 region has 16 residues. As for this clone: Its cognate antigen is unknown.

Measured with immunoSEQ multiplex PCR; TCRdb has only the in-frame clones, and not every one. The sample lists roughly 61,000 clones, just under 90% occurring once. Study results and limitations: Also present in some nonresponders was a low level of normalized T-cell clonal expansion.

The TCR was taken from an adult with an advanced solid tumor such as melanoma, head and neck, liver or kidney cancer. The sequencing used CD4+ or CD8+ T cells sorted from blood, collected in a trial of the OX40 agonist ivuxolimab. The gene calls are TRBV14 and TRBJ2-6; D is uncertain. The CDR3 nucleotides read TGTGCCAGCAGCCAAGATCCGAGCTCTGGGGCCAACGTCCTGACTTTC. Protein sequence: CASSQDPSSGANVLTF.